Shown below are 26 T cell receptor beta chains from a single sample sequenced in a study of cytomegalovirus exposure and HLA in healthy donors. PCR employed 60 Vbeta and 13 Jbeta primers. Assay used: immunoSEQ multiplex PCR; TCRdb lists only in-frame clones, some missing. Found here are more than 130,000 clones, 73% of them singletons; the top ten hold 13% to 15%. Sequencing input: PBMCs. Every receptor here comes from a human donor in good health.

The chain couples TRBV7-8 to TRBJ2-7; 7 bases line up with TRBD2. Germline V gene data show CDR1 as SGHVS and CDR2 as FQNEAQ. V shed 5 bases, J shed 2 bases, and the junction held 12 bases outside the gene matches. This CDR3 contains 16 residues. The CDR3 spells CASSPRPAGTTYEQYF. The CDR3 bases are TGTGCCAGCAGCCCTAGGCCAGCGGGGACGACCTACGAGCAGTACTTC.

This chain links TRBV9 with TRBJ2-7, with D maybe TRBD1 (5 bases). The length of the CDR3 is 15 residues. The germline V and J ends were trimmed by 4 bases and 4 bases, with 18 bases remaining between them. The V gene's germline CDR1 is SGDLS and CDR2 YYNGEE. CDR3 nucleotide sequence: TGTGCCAGCAGCTCAGCACCAGGACAACGATACGAGCAGTACTTC. Its translation is CASSSAPGQRYEQYF.

The CDR3 loop reads CAWSVLGGAGYTF. The CDR3 coding sequence is TGTGCCTGGAGTGTACTAGGGGGAGCCGGCTACACCTTC. This chain uses TRBV30 with TRBJ1-2; D is perhaps TRBD1 (6 bases). CDR3 size: 13 residues. Between the trimmed V and J ends, which lost 0 bases and 8 bases, there was a span of 13 bases. CDR1 GTSNPN and CDR2 SVGIG come from the germline V gene (reference sequence).

This chain joins TRBV6-1 and TRBJ2-7; 10 positions agree with TRBD2. CDR3 length: 16 residues. Germline assignment: CDR1 MNHNS and CDR2 SASEGT. V dropped 3 bases and J dropped 7; count of bases not matched to a gene: 12. For the CDR3, the DNA is TGTGCCAGCAGTGAGCGGAATCTAGCGGGAGTAGGAGAGCAGTACTTC. It codes for CASSERNLAGVGEQYF.

The chain uses TRBV4-1 and TRBJ2-5; 9 bases match TRBD2. This CDR3 is built from 16 residues. V lost 3 bases, J lost 1 base, and 6 bases stayed unmatched. Looked up from germline, CDR1 is MGHRA and CDR2 is YSYEKL. CDR3 DNA sequence: TGCGCCAGCAGCCAGATCATAGCGGGGGCCCAAGAGACCCAGTACTTC. Translation gives CASSQIIAGAQETQYF.

V usage is TRBV7-9 and J usage is TRBJ2-7; 8 nucleotides align to TRBD1. V dropped 6 bases and J dropped 2; count of bases not matched to a gene: 3. The CDR3 has 13 residues. CDR1 and CDR2 (germline): SEHNR, FQNEAQ (reference sequence). The CDR3 DNA reads as TGTGCCAGCAGACCGGGACAGGCCTACGAGCAGTACTTC. It is translated as CASRPGQAYEQYF.

The chain joins TRBV10-3 to TRBJ2-1; possibly TRBD2 for D (5 bases). V was pared by 3 bases and J by 7 bases, with 7 bases between. CDR1 and CDR2 (germline): ENHRY, SYGVKD. The CDR3 has 12 residues. As DNA, the CDR3 is TGTGCCATCAGTGACAGGAGGAATGAGCAGTTCTTC. Translated: CAISDRRNEQFF.

The chain joins TRBV5-1 to TRBJ2-2; TRBD2 is a possible D gene (5 bases). With 7 bases removed from V and 4 bases from J, the gap between germline ends came to 11 bases. This CDR3 contains 13 residues. Germline CDR1 and CDR2: SGHRS and YFSETQ. DNA of the CDR3: TGCGCCAGCGACGATGGAGGCACCGGGGAGCTGTTTTTT. The encoded protein is CASDDGGTGELFF.

This clone has more than one count but fewer than ten. This sequence joins TRBV6-5 and TRBJ1-1; no clear D. V was clipped by 3 bases and J by 2 bases, with 10 bases between them. This CDR3 has 14 residues. The germline V gene encodes CDR1 MNHEY and CDR2 SVGAGI. The CDR3 DNA reads TGTGCCAGCAGTTATCATTCTCTAAACACTGAAGCTTTCTTT. As protein: CASSYHSLNTEAFF.

The V and J genes are TRBV18 and TRBJ2-7, with D maybe TRBD1 (6 bases). The length of the CDR3 is 15 residues. Trimming took off 2 bases at V and 2 bases at J, with 13 bases between the two ends. The germline gives CDR1 KGHSH, CDR2 LQKENI. CDR3 sequence: CASSPGPGDTYEQYF. CDR3 in DNA: TGTGCCAGCTCACCAGGCCCAGGGGATACCTACGAGCAGTACTTC.

This clone was picked up a small number of times. The chain links TRBV13 to TRBJ1-4; 9 bases map to TRBD1. V lost 2 bases and J lost 6; bases outside the gene matches: 7. Germline V gives CDR1 PRHDT, CDR2 FYEKMQ (reference sequence). The CDR3 is made up of 16 amino acids. The CDR3 is CASSLSGQGRDEKLFF. The DNA of the CDR3 is TGTGCCAGCAGCTTATCGGGACAGGGAAGGGATGAAAAACTGTTTTTT.

This clone was counted between two and nine times. The V call is TRBV18, the J call TRBJ1-5; 12 bases match TRBD1. V lost 3 bases, J lost 4 bases, and 1 base stayed unmatched. CDR3 length: 15 amino acids. CDR1 is KGHSH and CDR2 is LQKENI in the germline V gene. CDR3 sequence (DNA): TGTGCCAGCTCACCGGGACAGGGGGCGAATCAGCCCCAGCATTTT. Translated: CASSPGQGANQPQHF.

This clone has more than one count but fewer than ten. The V call is TRBV7-8, the J call TRBJ2-2; D is uncertain. V was shortened by 1 base and J by 0 bases, with 12 bases between the two germline ends. This CDR3 spans 17 amino acids. Germline V lookup: CDR1 SGHVS, CDR2 FQNEAQ. The CDR3 spells CASSLGTVLPNTGELFF. The CDR3 region has the DNA TGTGCCAGCAGCTTAGGCACAGTACTGCCGAACACCGGGGAGCTGTTTTTT.

This clone has more than one count but fewer than ten. The chain links TRBV25-1 to TRBJ2-1; D possibly corresponds to TRBD1 (5 bases). Trimming left V 3 bases short and J 2 bases short, with 11 bases between. Per germline, CDR1 MGHDK and CDR2 SYGVNS. CDR3 length equals 15 residues. The CDR3 DNA is TGTGCCAGCAGTGACCCAGGGTTTCCCTACAATGAGCAGTTCTTC. It is translated as CASSDPGFPYNEQFF. Full variable domain (missing parts from reference TRBV25-1 and TRBJ2-1): EADIYQTPRYLVIGTGKKITLECSQTMGHDKMYWYQQDPGMELHLIHYSYGVNSTEKGDLSSESTVSRIRTEHFPLTLESARPSHTSQYLCASSDPGFPYNEQFFGPGTRLTVL.

The CDR3 DNA is TGTGCCAGCTCGCACGCGGACAGCCCGGGTAGCAATCAGCCCCAGCATTTT. Amino acid sequence: CASSHADSPGSNQPQHF. This chain connects TRBV18 to TRBJ1-5; TRBD1 is a possible D gene (6 bases). V was pared by 6 bases and J by 0 bases, with 18 bases between. Germline lookup yields CDR1 KGHSH and CDR2 LQKENI. This CDR3 has 17 residues.

This chain links TRBV6-5 with TRBJ1-2; tentatively, D is TRBD1 (5 bases). V lost 6 bases and J lost 6, with 17 bases in between. CDR3 size: 14 residues. Germline CDR1 MNHEY, CDR2 SVGAGI. CDR3 residues: CASSPGGGRDGYTF. In nucleotides, the CDR3 is TGTGCCAGCAGCCCCGGTGGGGGGAGGGATGGCTACACCTTC.

The chain's CDR3 is CARSLALVQYF. The CDR3 DNA reads as TGTGCCAGAAGCTTGGCTTTAGTTCAGTACTTC. This chain joins TRBV5-3 and TRBJ2-5; D uncertain. TRBV5-3 carries the ORF label, with uncertain function. Deletions cut 0 bases from V and 11 bases from J, with 8 bases between. This CDR3 is 11 amino acids long.

The CDR3 DNA sequence: TGTGCCAGCAGCGGCAGGGTCAACTCTGGAAACACCATATATTTT. Translation: CASSGRVNSGNTIYF. The chain carries TRBV7-8 and TRBJ1-3, with D perhaps matching TRBD1 (5 bases). The ends were cut back, 5 bases at V and 0 bases at J, with 11 bases in the middle. This CDR3 spans 15 amino acids. CDR1 is SGHVS and CDR2 is FQNEAQ in the germline V gene.

This clone was counted a few times. The chain is built from TRBV5-6 and TRBJ1-6; D not certain. Germline V gives CDR1 SGHDT, CDR2 YYEEEE. The CDR3 runs 15 residues. V lost 1 base to trimming and J lost 7 bases, with 12 bases between them. The CDR3 sequence is CASSLNPGENSPLHF. The CDR3 bases are TGTGCCAGCAGCTTGAATCCCGGGGAGAATTCACCCCTCCACTTT.

The CDR3, as DNA: TGTGCCAGCAGCCAAGACCAGGGGGGATACGAGCAGTACTTC. Encoded protein: CASSQDQGGYEQYF. This chain joins TRBV4-2 and TRBJ2-7; possibly TRBD1 for D (7 bases). Trimming took off 0 bases at V and 4 bases at J, with 10 bases between the two ends. The CDR3 is 14 residues long. The germline V gene has CDR1 LGHNA and CDR2 YNFKEQ.

This chain connects TRBV5-1 to TRBJ2-3; D ambiguous. This CDR3 region has 14 residues. Trimming stripped 2 bases from V and 0 bases from J, with 7 bases between. Germline V gene lookup returns CDR1 SGHRS and CDR2 YFSETQ. CDR3 bases: TGCGCCAGCAGCTTTTCGACAAGCACAGATACGCAGTATTTT. Amino acids: CASSFSTSTDTQYF.

This clone was counted only a few times. The chain employs TRBV6-1 and TRBJ2-5; D is unclear. This CDR3 has 14 amino acids. The V gene lost 3 bases and the J gene lost 4 bases, with 12 bases spanning the gap. Germline assignment: CDR1 MNHNS and CDR2 SASEGT. The CDR3 sequence is CASSEWVARETQYF. The CDR3 DNA is TGTGCCAGCAGTGAGTGGGTAGCCAGAGAGACCCAGTACTTC.

This chain uses TRBV27 with TRBJ2-3; 8 bases map to TRBD2. Germline CDR1 reads MNHEY; CDR2 reads SMNVEV (reference sequence). This CDR3 has 14 residues. Germline trimming cut 6 bases from V and 1 base from J; bases unmatched to any gene: 3. CDR3 residues: CASRLLAGTDTQYF. The CDR3 DNA sequence: TGTGCCAGCAGATTACTAGCGGGCACAGATACGCAGTATTTT.

This chain joins TRBV6-1 and TRBJ2-1; weak D call: TRBD1 (5 bases). The germline CDR1 and CDR2 sequences are MNHNS and SASEGT. V gave up 0 bases and J gave up 4 bases, with 13 bases separating them. The CDR3 runs to 16 residues. The CDR3 DNA reads as TGTGCCAGCAGTGAAGCGGGCAGGGCCACTTACAATGAGCAGTTCTTC. Its translation is CASSEAGRATYNEQFF.

This clone has just a few counts. The V gene is TRBV13, the J gene TRBJ1-1; 7 nucleotides align to TRBD1. CDR1 and CDR2 from the germline V gene are PRHDT and FYEKMQ (reference sequence). V was pared by 4 bases and J by 5 bases, with 4 bases of the junction left unmatched. CDR3 size: 13 residues. DNA for the CDR3: TGTGCCAGCAGCTCGTACAGGGGTACTGAAGCTTTCTTT. This encodes CASSSYRGTEAFF.

V is TRBV9 and J is TRBJ2-4; 7 bases map to TRBD1. This CDR3 is built from 15 residues. J lost 5 bases, V lost 0 bases, and 5 bases had no gene match. CDR1 and CDR2 (germline): SGDLS, YYNGEE. CDR3 amino acids: CASSVGTGPQNIQYF. The DNA for the CDR3 is TGTGCCAGCAGCGTAGGGACAGGCCCTCAAAACATTCAGTACTTC.